This T cell receptor (beta chain) stems from a study of cytomegalovirus exposure and HLA in healthy donors. The method was immunoSEQ multiplex PCR; TCRdb's version includes in-frame clones alone and lacks a portion of them. The sample records about 130,000 clones, approximately 89% being singletons. Study conclusions and caveats: The authors enumerated over 150 TCR beta chains as linked to cytomegalovirus. A few CMV-associated chains were confirmed in vitro to be specific for CMV antigens.

The CDR3 runs to 13 residues. The V end was cut by 6 bases, the J end by 0 bases, with 8 bases between. Germline V lookup: CDR1 KGHSH, CDR2 LQKENI. As regards this clone: What it recognizes is unknown.

The specimen was PBMCs. V is TRBV18 and J is TRBJ1-1; D ambiguous. This receptor was obtained from a woman aged 18 to 35 in good health and CMV-seropositive. CDR3 nucleotide sequence: TGTGCCAGCTCTAGCAGTGTGAACACTGAAGCTTTCTTT. The encoded protein is CASSSSVNTEAFF.